Listed below are T cell receptor beta chains from one sample, sequenced in a study of blood T cells in healthy people across ages. MiXCR, run by TCRdb on the 5' RACE reads, gives a single entry per CDR3 protein. Of about 380,000 distinct CDR3 sequences detected, over 45% appear once; the ten largest clones hold roughly 51%. Sequenced sample: blood. All receptors come from a man aged 55-75 years in good health. CDR3s include the opening cysteine and the closing phenylalanine or tryptophan. Fields, in order: V gene, clone size, J gene, D gene, CDR3 protein, CDR3 DNA. A D gene is named only where the DNA matches it firmly. Clone size is not always given. Where it is, it says once, few, many or a class for expanded clones.

>TRBV24-1|.|TRBJ2-3|.
CATSGSRGTDTQYF
TGTGCCACCAGTGGCAGCCGCGGCACAGATACGCAGTATTTT
>TRBV20-1|.|TRBJ1-2|TRBD1
CSAREGTGSYGYTF
TGCAGTGCTAGAGAAGGGACAGGGAGCTATGGCTACACCTTC
>TRBV9|.|TRBJ2-1|TRBD1
CASSTGAHNEQFF
TGTGCCAGCAGCACAGGGGCACACAATGAGCAGTTCTTC
>TRBV9|few|TRBJ2-5|.
CASSVGPNQETQYF
TGTGCCAGCAGCGTAGGGCCGAACCAAGAGACCCAGTACTTC
>TRBV28|.|TRBJ2-7|.
CASSLTAEQYF
TGTGCCAGCAGTCTGACAGCCGAGCAGTACTTC
>TRBV5-1|.|TRBJ2-3|TRBD1
CASSLDQGAGADTQYF
TGCGCCAGCAGCTTGGATCAGGGGGCGGGCGCAGATACGCAGTATTTT
>TRBV7-2|.|TRBJ1-6|TRBD1
CASSLSGTGGNSPLHF
TGTGCCAGCAGCTTATCTGGGACAGGGGGCAATTCACCCCTCCACTTT
>TRBV12-3/TRBV12-4|few|TRBJ2-6|TRBD1
CASSPGTGPLSGANVLTF
TGTGCCAGCAGCCCCGGGACAGGCCCCCTCTCTGGGGCCAACGTCCTGACTTTC
>TRBV20-1|many|TRBJ2-1|TRBD2
CSARRLAGNYNEQFF
TGCAGTGCTAGGAGACTAGCGGGAAATTACAATGAGCAGTTCTTC
>TRBV6-1|few|TRBJ1-2|.
CASSDVLANYGYTF
TGTGCCAGCAGTGACGTACTGGCTAACTATGGCTACACCTTC
>TRBV4-3|.|TRBJ2-5|.
CASSHSGAGNEQYF
TGCGCCAGCAGCCATTCGGGGGCCGGGAATGAGCAGTACTTC
>TRBV2|once|TRBJ2-7|.
CASGGVGDEQYF
TGTGCCAGCGGAGGGGTTGGGGACGAGCAGTACTTC
>TRBV5-5|many|TRBJ2-3|.
CASSLRFTDTQYF
TGTGCCAGCAGCTTGAGGTTTACAGATACGCAGTATTTT
>TRBV4-2|few|TRBJ2-7|TRBD1
CASSQAGTATYEQYF
TGTGCCAGCAGCCAAGCCGGGACAGCCACCTACGAGCAGTACTTC
>TRBV2|.|TRBJ1-1|.
CASIRGLTSTEAFF
TGTGCCAGCATTCGGGGGCTCACATCAACTGAAGCTTTCTTT
>TRBV9|.|TRBJ1-5|.
CASSPEGSGNQPQHF
TGTGCCAGCAGCCCAGAGGGGTCAGGGAACCAGCCCCAGCATTTT
>TRBV12-3/TRBV12-4|few|TRBJ2-7|.
CASSLAGHEVPAGRRYEQYF
TGTGCCAGCAGTTTAGCGGGACATGAAGTACCAGCGGGAAGGAGGTACGAGCAGTACTTC
>TRBV29-1|few|TRBJ2-3|.
CSVEAVRESTDTQYF
TGCAGCGTTGAAGCTGTCCGGGAGTCCACAGATACGCAGTATTTT
>TRBV30|.|TRBJ1-6|.
CAWAPDTNSPLHF
TGTGCCTGGGCGCCGGATACCAATTCACCCCTCCACTTT
>TRBV11-2|.|TRBJ2-1|TRBD2
CASSRRGGLAGVHNEQFF
TGTGCCAGCAGCCGACGTGGGGGACTAGCGGGAGTCCACAATGAGCAGTTCTTC
>TRBV29-1|few|TRBJ2-5|.
CSVAGGQRTETQYF
TGCAGCGTTGCCGGAGGACAGCGTACGGAGACCCAGTACTTC
>TRBV28|.|TRBJ2-7|.
CASRPGRPPYEQYF
TGTGCCAGCAGACCGGGCAGGCCCCCCTACGAGCAGTACTTC
>TRBV7-2|.|TRBJ2-5|TRBD1
CASSLEGQGARETQYF
TGTGCCAGCAGCTTGGAGGGACAGGGGGCTCGGGAGACCCAGTACTTC
>TRBV6-6|.|TRBJ1-5|.
CASSLGQSNQPQHF
TGTGCCAGCAGTCTGGGACAAAGCAATCAGCCCCAGCATTTT
>TRBV29-1|once|TRBJ1-2|.
CSIQRGPYGYTF
TGCAGCATCCAACGGGGACCCTATGGCTACACCTTC
>TRBV4-3|many|TRBJ2-7|.
CASSQEGWDYEQYF
TGCGCCAGCAGCCAAGAAGGCTGGGACTACGAGCAGTACTTC
>TRBV4-2|few|TRBJ2-5|.
CASSQVMAPQQETQYF
TGTGCCAGCAGCCAAGTGATGGCCCCTCAGCAAGAGACCCAGTACTTC
>TRBV6-2/TRBV6-3|once|TRBJ1-5|TRBD1
CASTRTGPSNQPQHF
TGTGCCAGCACCCGGACAGGGCCCTCTAATCAGCCCCAGCATTTT
>TRBV28|.|TRBJ1-1|.
CASTLGGQMNTEAFF
TGTGCCAGCACCCTAGGAGGGCAGATGAACACTGAAGCTTTCTTT
>TRBV11-2|few|TRBJ2-5|.
CASSSTRWTQYF
TGTGCCAGCAGCTCCACGAGATGGACCCAGTACTTC
>TRBV15|.|TRBJ2-7|.
CATSSLREEQYF
TGTGCCACCAGCAGTCTCCGAGAGGAGCAGTACTTC
>TRBV7-3|many|TRBJ2-1|.
CASSPGLNNEQFF
TGTGCCAGCAGCCCGGGACTCAACAATGAGCAGTTCTTC
>TRBV12-3/TRBV12-4|few|TRBJ2-7|.
CASSPATAFYEQYF
TGTGCCAGCAGCCCCGCGACAGCATTCTACGAGCAGTACTTC
>TRBV6-1|.|TRBJ2-1|TRBD2
CASSSSGRAGNEQFF
TGTGCCAGCAGTTCTAGCGGGAGGGCCGGGAATGAGCAGTTCTTC
>TRBV20-1|.|TRBJ2-5|TRBD2
CSARDPQRGGNEPYF
TGCAGTGCTAGAGATCCCCAGAGGGGAGGGAATGAGCCGTACTTC
>TRBV5-1|.|TRBJ2-4|TRBD2
CASSVSGETNIQYF
TGCGCCAGCAGCGTGAGCGGGGAGACAAACATTCAGTACTTC
>TRBV18|few|TRBJ2-6|.
CASSPISQTGANVLTF
TGTGCCAGCTCACCAATAAGTCAGACTGGGGCCAACGTCCTGACTTTC
>TRBV20-1|few|TRBJ2-3|.
CSARESRGRYTDTQYF
TGCAGTGCTAGAGAGAGCCGGGGACGTTACACAGATACGCAGTATTTT
>TRBV6-5|few|TRBJ2-4|TRBD1
CASSNSQGSGIQYF
TGTGCCAGCAGTAATTCACAGGGGAGCGGCATTCAGTACTTC
>TRBV5-1|.|TRBJ2-1|TRBD2
CASSLTSGGGEQFF
TGCGCCAGCAGCCTGACTAGCGGGGGTGGGGAGCAGTTCTTC
>TRBV6-6|.|TRBJ1-5|TRBD1
CASSYGQGGRNRPQHF
TGTGCCAGCAGTTACGGGCAGGGGGGAAGAAATCGGCCCCAGCATTTT
>TRBV12-5|.|TRBJ2-2|.
CASGLSAGTGELFF
TGTGCTAGTGGTTTGAGTGCGGGGACCGGGGAGCTGTTTTTT
>TRBV7-2|few|TRBJ2-3|.
CASSLASRGADTQYF
TGTGCCAGCAGCTTAGCGTCCAGGGGGGCAGATACGCAGTATTTT
>TRBV12-3/TRBV12-4|few|TRBJ2-1|TRBD1
CASSLGTGLGREQFF
TGTGCCAGCAGTTTAGGGACAGGGCTGGGAAGGGAGCAGTTCTTC
>TRBV7-9|few|TRBJ2-1|TRBD2
CASSISGSGPNEQFF
TGTGCCAGCAGCATTAGCGGGAGTGGGCCCAATGAGCAGTTCTTC
>TRBV20-1|few|TRBJ2-3|TRBD2
CSARAIAGAADTQYF
TGCAGTGCTAGAGCAATAGCGGGAGCTGCAGATACGCAGTATTTT
>TRBV10-2|once|TRBJ2-1|.
CASSEPAYNEQFF
TGCGCCAGCAGTGAACCCGCCTACAATGAGCAGTTCTTC
>TRBV20-1|once|TRBJ2-1|.
CSARGISGRGLPFYNEQFF
TGCAGTGCTAGAGGGATTTCGGGCCGAGGACTCCCTTTTTACAATGAGCAGTTCTTC
>TRBV4-2|.|TRBJ2-3|.
CASSRRGFSTDTQYF
TGTGCCAGCAGCCGCCGCGGCTTCAGCACAGATACGCAGTATTTT
>TRBV4-3|few|TRBJ1-5|.
CASSQELAGQPQHF
TGCGCCAGCAGCCAAGAACTCGCTGGACAGCCCCAGCATTTT
>TRBV28|few|TRBJ2-1|.
CASRGALNEQFF
TGTGCCAGCAGGGGAGCGCTAAATGAGCAGTTCTTC
>TRBV3-1|.|TRBJ1-6|TRBD1
CASSSTWGRGGWNSPLHF
TGTGCCAGCAGCTCCACCTGGGGGAGAGGGGGCTGGAATTCACCCCTCCACTTT
>TRBV27|.|TRBJ2-1|.
CASSPQVSSYNEQFF
TGTGCCAGCAGTCCGCAGGTCAGCTCCTACAATGAGCAGTTCTTC
>TRBV29-1|few|TRBJ2-1|TRBD2
CSVEVRGGSGEQFF
TGCAGCGTTGAGGTGCGGGGGGGCTCAGGTGAGCAGTTCTTC
>TRBV5-6|many|TRBJ2-3|TRBD2
CASSPHQAGADTQYF
TGTGCCAGCAGCCCCCACCAGGCGGGGGCAGATACGCAGTATTTT
>TRBV7-2|few|TRBJ2-1|.
CASSLEYGGEADNEQFF
TGTGCCAGCAGCTTAGAGTATGGCGGGGAGGCGGACAATGAGCAGTTCTTC
>TRBV27|few|TRBJ2-7|TRBD1
CASSLSGGQGPYEQYF
TGTGCCAGCAGTTTATCGGGAGGACAGGGACCCTACGAGCAGTACTTC
>TRBV12-3/TRBV12-4|.|TRBJ2-2|TRBD2
CASTISGEGTGELFF
TGTGCCAGCACCATAAGCGGGGAGGGCACCGGGGAGCTGTTTTTT
>TRBV6-2/TRBV6-3|.|TRBJ2-7|.
CASRPDEVGDREQYF
TGTGCCAGCAGGCCAGATGAGGTGGGGGATCGCGAGCAGTACTTC
>TRBV10-3|.|TRBJ2-7|TRBD2
CAIRGGAGYEQYF
TGTGCCATCCGGGGGGGCGCGGGGTACGAGCAGTACTTC